The clone carrying this T cell receptor beta chain is a singleton in its sample. Its antigen is undetermined. The entry originates in a study of T cells in localized non-small cell lung cancer. General study points: Tumor samples were not multi-region, leaving intratumor heterogeneity unexcluded. The greatest T cell clonality was found in uninvolved adjacent lung (higher than in tumor). Prolonged overall survival went with higher T cell density in the blood.

With 5 bases removed from V and 2 bases from J, the gap between germline ends came to 9 bases. Germline assignment: CDR1 SGHRS and CDR2 YFSETQ. This CDR3 region has 13 residues. Assay: immunoSEQ multiplex PCR; the TCRdb copy retains only in-frame clones and omits some. The sample shows roughly 30,000 clones, 92% of them seen only once. The sample consisted of peripheral blood mononuclear cells, taken before any cancer treatment. This chain connects TRBV5-1 to TRBJ2-3; D gene uncertain. The source of this sequence is a woman aged 35-75 years with stage III lung adenocarcinoma. The chain's CDR3 is CASSRANTDTQYF. Here the CDR3 DNA reads TGCGCCAGCAGTAGAGCCAACACAGATACGCAGTATTTT.